What follows are 32 T cell receptor beta chains derived from one specimen sequenced in a study of T-cell memory formation after mild COVID-19. TCRdb re-analysed the 5' RACE reads in MiXCR, keeping a single row per CDR3 protein. The sample yields approximately 300,000 distinct CDR3 sequences, 15% to 20% seen once. Sequencing was carried out using PBMCs or a T cell subset sorted from them (not recorded which). Every receptor here comes from a man younger than 30 who had mild COVID-19 (a few samples of this study predate the infection). Cell type and time point are not known.

The chain employs TRBV7-9 and TRBJ1-4; 8 nucleotides line up with TRBD1. Germline V gene sequence: CDR1 SEHNR, CDR2 FQNEAQ (reference sequence). V lost 6 bases and J lost 8; bases outside the gene matches: 5. The CDR3 spans 13 residues. The chain's CDR3 is CASRDRGPEKLFF. For the CDR3, the DNA is TGTGCCAGCAGAGACAGGGGCCCCGAAAAACTGTTTTTT.

The rearrangement uses TRBV20-1 and TRBJ2-4; D is unclear. With 3 bases removed from V and 2 bases from J, the gap between germline ends came to 2 bases. Germline-derived CDR1 and CDR2 are DFQATT and SNEGSKA (reference sequence). The CDR3 length is 11 residues. Here the CDR3 DNA reads TGCAGTGCTAGTCCCAAAAACATTCAGTACTTC. Amino acid sequence: CSASPKNIQYF.

This clonotype was recorded many times. J is TRBJ1-1 and V is TRBV6-5; no clear D. This CDR3 contains 13 residues. V lost 2 bases to trimming and J lost 3 bases, with 7 bases between them. Looked up from germline, CDR1 is MNHEY and CDR2 is SVGAGI. The CDR3 DNA reads as TGTGCCAGCAGTTACCGGGGTTACACTGAAGCTTTCTTT. Residues: CASSYRGYTEAFF.

This sequence joins TRBV6-2 or TRBV6-3 and TRBJ1-1, with a tentative D call TRBD1 (5 bases). Between the trimmed V and J ends, which lost 4 bases and 4 bases, there was a span of 13 bases. Germline CDR1 is MNHEY and CDR2 is SVGEGT. The CDR3 has 14 amino acids. This chain's CDR3 is CASSSGVQGTEAFF. The CDR3 DNA sequence: TGTGCCAGCAGTTCGGGGGTTCAGGGCACTGAAGCTTTCTTT.

This clonotype was observed a few times. The rearrangement uses TRBV12-3 or TRBV12-4 and TRBJ1-5, with 11 positions matching TRBD1. V lost 5 bases to trimming and J lost 7 bases; unmatched junction nucleotides: 10. CDR3 length equals 16 residues. The CDR3 protein is CASSSTGTGGLQPQHF. CDR3 coding DNA: TGTGCCAGCAGTAGCACCGGGACAGGGGGGTTACAGCCCCAGCATTTT.

This clonotype showed up just a few times. This rearrangement joins TRBV20-1 to TRBJ1-2, with D maybe TRBD1 (5 bases). The germline gives CDR1 DFQATT, CDR2 SNEGSKA (reference sequence). This CDR3 is built from 13 residues. Trimming took off 6 bases at V and 4 bases at J, with 15 bases between the two ends. Here the CDR3 DNA reads TGCAGTGCATGGGCGGGGGAGACCTATGGCTACACCTTC. Translated: CSAWAGETYGYTF.

Many counts were recorded for this clonotype. This chain connects TRBV20-1 to TRBJ1-1; unclear D gene. The CDR3 is made up of 11 amino acids. Trimming shortened V by 3 bases and J by 0 bases, and 2 bases separated the two germline ends. Germline CDR1 reads DFQATT; CDR2 reads SNEGSKA (reference sequence). Here the CDR3 reads CSASMNTEAFF. CDR3 in DNA: TGCAGTGCTAGCATGAACACTGAAGCTTTCTTT.

This clonotype was seen a few times. The chain has TRBV20-1 and TRBJ2-1, with TRBD2 identical over 9 bases. The CDR3 has 15 amino acids. V shed 3 bases, J shed 8 bases, and the junction held 11 bases outside the gene matches. Germline CDR1 DFQATT, CDR2 SNEGSKA (reference sequence). CDR3 DNA: TGCAGTGCTAGTCTCGTCGCGGGAGGGAGGGATGAGCAGTTCTTC. Protein sequence: CSASLVAGGRDEQFF.

This clonotype turned up a few times. V is TRBV7-9 and J is TRBJ2-2, with D possibly being TRBD2 (7 bases). The CDR3 consists of 16 residues. Trimming shortened V by 2 bases and J by 2 bases, and 12 bases separated the two germline ends. Looked up from germline, CDR1 is SEHNR and CDR2 is FQNEAQ (reference sequence). CDR3 loop: CASSLKAGANTGELFF. The CDR3 DNA reads TGTGCCAGCAGCTTAAAGGCGGGGGCAAACACCGGGGAGCTGTTTTTT.

This clonotype was observed a single time. This chain joins TRBV5-6 and TRBJ2-3; 8 nucleotides match TRBD2. In germline, CDR1 is SGHDT, CDR2 YYEEEE. V was clipped by 4 bases and J by 4 bases; unmatched bases: 8. The length of the CDR3 is 15 residues. Here the CDR3 reads CASSTLTSVSDTQYF. For the CDR3, the DNA is TGTGCCAGCAGCACCCTGACTAGCGTTTCAGATACGCAGTATTTT.

This clonotype was seen more than once but under ten times. J is TRBJ2-5 and V is TRBV28; D not resolved. The CDR3 loop spans 11 amino acids. Per the germline V gene, CDR1 is MDHEN and CDR2 is SYDVKM. V shed 3 bases and J shed 12 bases, with 11 bases lying between them. CDR3 in amino acids: CASSLYQAEYF. The CDR3 DNA follows: TGTGCCAGCAGTTTGTACCAGGCCGAGTACTTC.

J is TRBJ1-2 and V is TRBV12-3 or TRBV12-4, with a weak D call TRBD1 (5 bases). V was pared by 7 bases and J by 4 bases, with 10 bases between. The CDR3 runs to 12 residues. DNA of the CDR3: TGTGCCAGCACCCGTGGGGCCTATGGCTACACCTTC. Translating it yields CASTRGAYGYTF.

The chain joins TRBV5-6 to TRBJ1-1; the D gene is possibly TRBD1 (5 bases). CDR1 and CDR2 (germline): SGHDT, YYEEEE. V lost 5 bases to trimming and J lost 5 bases, with 16 bases between them. This CDR3 has 14 amino acids. CDR3 sequence (DNA): TGTGCCAGCAGTTCCCTGGGGGTACGAACTGAAGCTTTCTTT. This codes for CASSSLGVRTEAFF.

This clonotype was detected a few times. The chain has TRBV18 and TRBJ2-7; D remains unclear. Trimming took 3 bases from V and 0 from J, leaving 9 bases between them. The CDR3 extends over 14 amino acids. Germline CDR1 is KGHSH and CDR2 is LQKENI. The CDR3 loop is CASSPRQASYEQYF. CDR3 coding DNA: TGTGCCAGCTCACCTAGGCAGGCCTCCTACGAGCAGTACTTC.

This clonotype was counted only a few times. The chain uses TRBV10-3 and TRBJ2-3, with 7 bases fitting TRBD2. The germline V gene encodes CDR1 ENHRY and CDR2 SYGVKD. The length of the CDR3 is 14 residues. Losses at the gene ends were 8 bases for V and 2 bases for J; bases not matched to a gene: 7. As DNA, the CDR3 is TGTGCCATCGGTCTGCGGGAGCCCACAGATACGCAGTATTTT. Protein sequence: CAIGLREPTDTQYF.

This clonotype was detected only a few times. The V call is TRBV5-1, the J call TRBJ2-7; D is unresolved. The V end lost 0 bases, the J end lost 7 bases, and 8 bases lay between the germline ends. This CDR3 is 12 amino acids long. Germline loops: CDR1 SGHRS, CDR2 YFSETQ. For the CDR3, the DNA is TGCGCCAGCAGCTTGGCTATGGGGGAGCAGTACGTC. Protein sequence: CASSLAMGEQYV.

This clonotype was seen many times. The rearrangement joins TRBV3-1 to TRBJ1-2; a possible D gene is TRBD1 (6 bases). The germline V gene encodes CDR1 LGHDT and CDR2 YNNKEL (reference sequence). Trimming stripped 4 bases from V and 3 bases from J, with 9 bases between. This CDR3 comprises 13 residues. The CDR3 loop is CASSLTGYYGYTF. CDR3 coding DNA: TGTGCCAGCAGCCTCACAGGGTACTATGGCTACACCTTC.

The rearrangement uses TRBV6-1 and TRBJ1-1, with D possibly TRBD1 on 5 matching bases. Germline lookup yields CDR1 MNHNS and CDR2 SASEGT. This CDR3 has 14 amino acids. Trimming stripped 5 bases from V and 6 bases from J, with 16 bases between. The CDR3 nucleotides read TGTGCCAGCAGTCCCGGGACGGTAAAGGCTGAAGCTTTCTTT. Translating it yields CASSPGTVKAEAFF.

The gene calls are TRBV20-1 and TRBJ2-7; 8 nucleotides line up with TRBD2. The CDR3 sequence is 14 residues long. After removal of 5 bases from V and 0 bases from J, the junction contained 6 bases not matched to a gene. Germline CDR1 reads DFQATT; CDR2 reads SNEGSKA (reference sequence). The CDR3 spells CSALGGAPSYEQYF. DNA for the CDR3: TGCAGTGCTCTCGGGGGGGCCCCCTCCTACGAGCAGTACTTC.

Only a few counts were recorded for this clonotype. The chain links TRBV5-1 to TRBJ2-5; TRBD2 might be the D (6 bases). V was shortened by 4 bases and J by 5 bases, with 21 bases between the two germline ends. In germline, CDR1 is SGHRS, CDR2 YFSETQ. This CDR3 region has 16 residues. The CDR3 here is CASSAGRDSVLETQYF. The CDR3 coding sequence is TGCGCCAGCAGCGCCGGAAGGGACTCTGTTTTGGAGACCCAGTACTTC.

The chain recombines TRBV3-1 with TRBJ1-6; the D gene is possibly TRBD1 (5 bases). This CDR3 has 15 residues. Germline CDR1 reads LGHDT; CDR2 reads YNNKEL (reference sequence). Trimming stripped 1 base from V and 6 bases from J, with 10 bases between. The CDR3 reads CASSQGRGANSPLHF. The CDR3 bases are TGTGCCAGCAGCCAAGGGAGGGGCGCTAATTCACCCCTCCACTTT. The full variable domain, with the rest looked up from reference TRBV3-1 and TRBJ1-6, is DTAVSQTPKYLVTQMGNDKSIKCEQNLGHDTMYWYKQDSKKFLKIMFSYNNKELIINETVPNRFSPKSPDKAHLNLHINSLELGDSAVYFCASSQGRGANSPLHFGNGTRLTVT.

The CDR3 loop reads CSVDVSGTGVGEQYF. CDR3 sequence (DNA): TGCAGCGTTGACGTCAGCGGGACAGGGGTTGGGGAGCAGTACTTC. The gene calls are TRBV29-1 and TRBJ2-7, with 10 bases matching TRBD1. Germline CDR1 and CDR2: SQVTM and ANQGSEA. The CDR3 is 15 residues long. V shed 3 bases and J 7 bases; nucleotides not matched to a gene: 12.

The gene calls are TRBV6-2 or TRBV6-3 and TRBJ2-5, with D possibly being TRBD2 (6 bases). The ends were cut back, 2 bases at V and 5 bases at J, with 15 bases in the middle. Germline V gene lookup returns CDR1 MNHEY and CDR2 SVGEGT. The CDR3 has 15 residues. DNA of the CDR3: TGTGCCAGCAGTTACCAGACCCAGGGAGGCGAGACCCAGTACTTC. Encoded protein: CASSYQTQGGETQYF.

V and J are TRBV27 and TRBJ2-3, with TRBD2 matching over 8 bases. The ends lost 5 bases at V and 0 bases at J; junction bases unmatched: 16. CDR1 and CDR2 from the germline V gene are MNHEY and SMNVEV (reference sequence). This CDR3 is built from 19 residues. CDR3 residues: CASSTQFRFASGSTDTQYF. DNA of the CDR3: TGTGCCAGCAGTACTCAGTTTAGGTTTGCTAGCGGGAGCACAGATACGCAGTATTTT.

There are many counts of this clonotype. The chain recombines TRBV7-6 with TRBJ2-5; D uncertain. CDR1 SGHVS and CDR2 FNYEAQ come from the germline V gene. The CDR3 loop spans 12 amino acids. V dropped 8 bases and J dropped 5 bases, with 12 bases sitting between them. CDR3 in amino acids: CASGPVGETQYF. CDR3 DNA: TGTGCCAGCGGGCCGGTGGGGGAGACCCAGTACTTC.

CDR3 sequence reads: CASSTAWGAVSYNEQFF. In DNA form, the CDR3 reads TGTGCCAGCAGTACCGCTTGGGGGGCAGTGTCCTACAATGAGCAGTTCTTC. The chain uses TRBV28 and TRBJ2-1; the D call may be TRBD1 or TRBD2 (6 bases each). The CDR3 runs 17 residues. Trimming removed 5 bases from V and 1 base from J, with 18 bases in between. In germline, CDR1 is MDHEN, CDR2 SYDVKM.

This clonotype was recorded a few times. The J gene is TRBJ2-3, the V gene TRBV24-1, with a possible D match to TRBD2 (6 bases). The length of the CDR3 is 14 residues. CDR1 KGHDR and CDR2 SFDVKD come from the germline V gene. Deletions cut 9 bases from V and 3 bases from J, with 15 bases between. The CDR3 loop reads CATAARAGTDTQYF. For the CDR3, the DNA is TGTGCCACCGCGGCTAGGGCGGGGACAGATACGCAGTATTTT.

The chain is built from TRBV12-3 or TRBV12-4 and TRBJ2-7; no clear D. Deletions cut 5 bases from V and 2 bases from J, with 7 bases between. CDR3 length: 12 amino acids. Here the CDR3 reads CASSPDTYEQYV. In nucleotides, the CDR3 is TGTGCCAGCAGTCCTGACACCTACGAGCAGTACGTC.

This clonotype occurred a few times. V gene TRBV9 combines with J gene TRBJ2-1, with D uncertain. Trimming shortened V by 0 bases and J by 7 bases, and 11 bases separated the two germline ends. This CDR3 is 14 amino acids long. Germline CDR1 is SGDLS and CDR2 is YYNGEE. The DNA of the CDR3 is TGTGCCAGCAGCGTAGATCCGGAACCAAATGAGCAGTTCTTC. Protein product: CASSVDPEPNEQFF.

Ten or more counts support this clonotype. The chain couples TRBV28 to TRBJ2-2, with TRBD2 matching over 7 bases. Germline V CDR1 and CDR2: MDHEN, SYDVKM. This CDR3 is 16 amino acids long. V gave up 2 bases and J gave up 0 bases; unmatched junction bases: 3. Here the CDR3 DNA reads TGTGCCAGCAGTTTAATGGGAGGGGCGAACACCGGGGAGCTGTTTTTT. It translates to CASSLMGGANTGELFF. Complete variable domain (other parts from reference TRBV28 and TRBJ2-2): DVKVTQSSRYLVKRTGEKVFLECVQDMDHENMFWYRQDPGLGLRLIYFSYDVKMKEKGDIPEGYSVSREKKERFSLILESASTNQTSMYLCASSLMGGANTGELFFGEGSRLTVL.

This clonotype has a handful of counts. The chain joins TRBV18 to TRBJ2-6; 7 bases are a match to TRBD1. Trimming cost V 3 bases and J 2 bases; bases outside gene matches: 1. The CDR3 contains 15 residues. The V gene's germline CDR1 is KGHSH and CDR2 LQKENI. The CDR3 nucleotides are TGTGCCAGCTCACCCACAGGGGCTGGGGCCAACGTCCTGACTTTC. This codes for CASSPTGAGANVLTF.

This chain uses TRBV7-8 with TRBJ2-3; D is unclear. Trimming took off 5 bases at V and 1 base at J, with 19 bases between the two ends. Germline-derived CDR1 and CDR2 are SGHVS and FQNEAQ. The CDR3 spans 17 residues. The CDR3 loop is CASSIRTRSSRTDTQYF. The CDR3 DNA reads as TGTGCCAGCAGCATCCGGACCAGATCATCCCGCACAGATACGCAGTATTTT.